One sample yielded the 13 T cell receptor beta chains listed below, sequenced in a study of T-cell reconstitution after alpha-beta-depleted transplantation in children. Unique molecular identifiers featured in how the TCRbeta library was prepared. TCRdb fed the PCR reads into MiXCR, producing one record per CDR3 protein. This table holds fewer than 700,000 distinct CDR3 sequences, 20% to 25% found once. Here the sequenced sample was PBMCs, mostly from graft donor cells, taken 360 days after TCRalphabeta/CD19-depleted stem cell transplant. The receptors originated from a boy younger than two who had a stem cell transplant for acute myeloid leukemia, so the T cells may come from the graft donor.

This clonotype was detected only a few times. J is TRBJ1-1 and V is TRBV18; 9 nucleotides align to TRBD1. CDR1 and CDR2 (germline): KGHSH, LQKENI. V gave up 6 bases and J gave up 1 base; unmatched junction bases: 6. The length of the CDR3 is 15 residues. CDR3 DNA: TGTGCCAGCTCCCTACAGGGGGCAGGGAACACTGAAGCTTTCTTT. Its translation: CASSLQGAGNTEAFF.

The table lists this clonotype with many counts. The chain combines TRBV29-1 with TRBJ2-3; the D gene is possibly TRBD2 (5 bases). V was shortened by 6 bases and J by 8 bases, with 9 bases between the two germline ends. The germline gives CDR1 SQVTM, CDR2 ANQGSEA. The CDR3 has 10 amino acids. This CDR3 is CSVREGTQYF. The CDR3 DNA is TGCAGCGTCCGAGAGGGTACGCAGTATTTT.

The CDR3 region is CSAWTGENYGYTF. In DNA, the CDR3 is TGCAGTGCCTGGACAGGGGAGAACTATGGCTACACCTTC. V and J are TRBV20-1 and TRBJ1-2; 9 nucleotides match TRBD1. V lost 6 bases, J lost 2 bases, and 4 bases stayed unmatched. Looked up from germline, CDR1 is DFQATT and CDR2 is SNEGSKA (reference sequence). This CDR3 region has 13 residues.

The chain carries TRBV5-6 and TRBJ2-5; 9 bases match TRBD2. This CDR3 comprises 15 residues. CDR1 is SGHDT and CDR2 is YYEEEE in the germline V gene. Trimming cost V 0 bases and J 3 bases; bases outside gene matches: 3. Written as DNA, the CDR3 is TGTGCCAGCAGCTTGGGAGCGGGGGGTGAAGAGACCCAGTACTTC. Residues: CASSLGAGGEETQYF. Full variable domain (rest looked up from reference TRBV5-6 and TRBJ2-5): DAGVTQSPTHLIKTRGQQVTLRCSPKSGHDTVSWYQQALGQGPQFIFQYYEEEERQRGNFPDRFSGHQFPNYSSELNVNALLLGDSALYLCASSLGAGGEETQYFGPGTRLLVL.

At least ten counts were recorded for this clonotype. The chain carries TRBV28 and TRBJ2-5; D remains unclear. CDR3 size: 14 residues. Germline-derived CDR1 and CDR2 are MDHEN and SYDVKM. V lost 6 bases and J 1 base, leaving 12 bases between the germline ends. The CDR3 sequence is CASSSAQLQETQYF. DNA for the CDR3: TGTGCCAGCAGCTCGGCCCAGCTCCAAGAGACCCAGTACTTC. Together with reference TRBV28 and TRBJ2-5, the CDR3 gives the full variable domain: DVKVTQSSRYLVKRTGEKVFLECVQDMDHENMFWYRQDPGLGLRLIYFSYDVKMKEKGDIPEGYSVSREKKERFSLILESASTNQTSMYLCASSSAQLQETQYFGPGTRLLVL.

The chain carries TRBV28 and TRBJ2-3; 10 positions match TRBD1. Germline V gene lookup returns CDR1 MDHEN and CDR2 SYDVKM. V dropped 8 bases and J dropped 13; count of bases not matched to a gene: 9. This CDR3 contains 12 residues. CDR3 DNA sequence: TGTGCCAGCTCCTTCCCCGGGACAGGGGAGTATTTT. This translates into CASSFPGTGEYF.

As for this clonotype: A much larger clone differs from this one at a single base, so this may be a read error. The chain is built from TRBV27 and TRBJ2-1, with D possibly matching TRBD2 (6 bases). The germline V gene encodes CDR1 MNHEY and CDR2 SMNVEV (reference sequence). This CDR3 comprises 14 residues. The chain's CDR3 is CASSFVEGYNGQFF. The CDR3 DNA reads TGTGCCAGCAGTTTTGTGGAGGGTTACAATGGGCAGTTCTTC.

The chain uses TRBV5-1 and TRBJ2-3, with D possibly matching TRBD2 (6 bases). This CDR3 comprises 16 residues. V was clipped by 0 bases and J by 6 bases, with 17 bases between them. The germline V gene has CDR1 SGHRS and CDR2 YFSETQ. CDR3 nucleotide sequence: TGCGCCAGCAGCTTGGCCACCCCGGGCGGAGGGGATACGCAGTATTTT. This codes for CASSLATPGGGDTQYF.

This clonotype was observed many times. This chain links TRBV20-1 with TRBJ2-7; D remains ambiguous. This CDR3 is 14 amino acids long. Germline values: CDR1 DFQATT, CDR2 SNEGSKA (reference sequence). Trimming cost V 6 bases and J 0 bases, with 15 bases left between them. CDR3 in amino acids: CSAGGKGSSYEQYV. In DNA form, the CDR3 reads TGCAGTGCCGGCGGTAAGGGATCCTCCTACGAGCAGTACGTC.

A few counts support this clonotype. The chain is built from TRBV10-3 and TRBJ2-7, with TRBD2 as a possible D gene (7 bases). Germline loops: CDR1 ENHRY, CDR2 SYGVKD. Between the trimmed V and J ends, which lost 3 bases and 1 base, there was a span of 10 bases. The CDR3 totals 14 residues. The CDR3 loop reads CAISEAGTSYEQYV. The CDR3, as DNA: TGTGCCATCAGTGAAGCGGGGACATCCTACGAGCAGTACGTC.

The gene calls are TRBV29-1 and TRBJ1-1, with 8 bases identical to TRBD1. V gave up 0 bases and J gave up 1 base; unmatched junction bases: 4. The CDR3 has 15 residues. Germline V lookup: CDR1 SQVTM, CDR2 ANQGSEA. CDR3 in amino acids: CSVEDFDRGNTEAFF. The CDR3 bases are TGCAGCGTTGAAGATTTTGACAGGGGGAACACTGAAGCTTTCTTT.

The V gene is TRBV12-5, the J gene TRBJ1-2; a weak D match, TRBD1 (6 bases). Trimming left V 5 bases short and J 4 bases short, with 17 bases between. This CDR3 has 15 amino acids. The V gene's germline CDR1 is LGHNT and CDR2 FRNRAP. The CDR3 loop is CASGPVGGLRYGYTF. In nucleotides, the CDR3 is TGTGCTAGTGGTCCGGTCGGGGGGCTACGCTATGGCTACACCTTC. The full variable domain, in which reference TRBV12-5 and TRBJ1-2 provide the parts outside the CDR3, is DARVTQTPRHKVTEMGQEVTMRCQPILGHNTVFWYRQTMMQGLELLAYFRNRAPLDDSGMPKDRFSAEMPDATLATLKIQPSEPRDSAVYFCASGPVGGLRYGYTFGSGTRLTVV.

The chain employs TRBV20-1 and TRBJ2-3; 8 nucleotides line up with TRBD1. After removal of 5 bases from V and 2 bases from J, the junction contained 3 bases not matched to a gene. Germline CDR1 is DFQATT and CDR2 is SNEGSKA (reference sequence). This CDR3 has 13 residues. CDR3 bases: TGCAGTGCTCGGGACAGGTTCACAGATACGCAGTATTTT. Translating gives CSARDRFTDTQYF.